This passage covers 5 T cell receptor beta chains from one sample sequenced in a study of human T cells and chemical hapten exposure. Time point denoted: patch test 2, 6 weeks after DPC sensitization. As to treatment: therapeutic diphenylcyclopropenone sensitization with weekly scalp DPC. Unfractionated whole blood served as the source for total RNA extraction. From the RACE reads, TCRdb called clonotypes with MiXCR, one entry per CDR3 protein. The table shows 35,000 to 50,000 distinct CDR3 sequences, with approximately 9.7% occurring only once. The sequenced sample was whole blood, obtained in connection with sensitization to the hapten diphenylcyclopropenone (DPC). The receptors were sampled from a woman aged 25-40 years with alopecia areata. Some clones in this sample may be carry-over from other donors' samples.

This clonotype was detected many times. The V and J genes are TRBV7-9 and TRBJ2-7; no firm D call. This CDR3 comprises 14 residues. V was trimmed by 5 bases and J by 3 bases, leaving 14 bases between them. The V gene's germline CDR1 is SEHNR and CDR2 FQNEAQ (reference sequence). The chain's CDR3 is CASSDFMGDYEQYF. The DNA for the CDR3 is TGTGCCAGCAGCGATTTCATGGGTGACTACGAGCAGTACTTC.

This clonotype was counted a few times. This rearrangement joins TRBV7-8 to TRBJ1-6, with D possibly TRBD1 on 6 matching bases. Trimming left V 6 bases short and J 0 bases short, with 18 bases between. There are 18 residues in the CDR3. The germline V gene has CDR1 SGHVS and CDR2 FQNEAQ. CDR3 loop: CASRSGTQPSSYNSPLHF. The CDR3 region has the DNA TGTGCCAGCAGAAGCGGGACACAGCCGAGCTCCTATAATTCACCCCTCCACTTT.

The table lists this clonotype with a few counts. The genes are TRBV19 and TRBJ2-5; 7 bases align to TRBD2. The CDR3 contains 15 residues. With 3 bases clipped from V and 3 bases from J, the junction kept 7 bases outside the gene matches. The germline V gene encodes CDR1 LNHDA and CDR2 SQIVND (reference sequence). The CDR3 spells CASSMAVAGEETQYF. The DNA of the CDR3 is TGTGCCAGTAGTATGGCTGTGGCGGGGGAAGAGACCCAGTACTTC.

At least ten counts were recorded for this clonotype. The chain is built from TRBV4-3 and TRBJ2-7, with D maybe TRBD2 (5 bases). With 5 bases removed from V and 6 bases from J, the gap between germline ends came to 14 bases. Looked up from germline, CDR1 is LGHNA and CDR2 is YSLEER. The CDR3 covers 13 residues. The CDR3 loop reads CASSFRTGGEQYF. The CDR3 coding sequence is TGCGCCAGCAGCTTTAGAACTGGAGGCGAGCAGTACTTC.

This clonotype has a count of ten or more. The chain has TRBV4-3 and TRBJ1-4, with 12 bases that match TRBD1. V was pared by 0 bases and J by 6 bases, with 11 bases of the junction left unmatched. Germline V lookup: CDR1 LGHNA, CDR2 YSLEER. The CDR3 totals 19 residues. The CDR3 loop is CASSQDLGQGASYHEKLFF. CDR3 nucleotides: TGCGCCAGCAGCCAAGATCTGGGACAGGGGGCCTCATACCATGAAAAACTGTTTTTT.